This TCR beta chain was recovered during a study of blood T cell repertoires in COVID-19. Study as a whole: From T cells, B-cell-depleted T cells, or PBMCs came the material, which was cDNA or gDNA.

The CDR3 contains 16 residues. Per the germline V gene, CDR1 is ENHRY and CDR2 is SYGVKD. Losses at the gene ends were 3 bases for V and 4 bases for J; bases not matched to a gene: 11. Per the original data handling: Estimates of nucleated cell counts were drawn from the amplification of reference gene primers. Libraries were prepared by immunoSEQ multiplex PCR; TCRdb keeps only in-frame clonotypes and omits some of them. V and J calls plus clone size are reproduced from that table; the DNA served to infer D and trimming. The table has around 120,000 clones, about 79% seen once. Sequenced material: peripheral blood. The TCR originated in a man between 65 and 85 years old with acute or convalescent COVID-19. The chain recombines TRBV10-3 with TRBJ1-1, with 7 bases aligning to TRBD1. Written as DNA, the CDR3 is TGTGCCATCAGTGAATTGGGTAGGGGGCCGAGCACTGAAGCTTTCTTT. Amino acid sequence: CAISELGRGPSTEAFF.